The 9 T cell receptor beta chains given below trace back to one sample, sequenced in a study of Ad26.COV2.S vaccination and SARS-CoV-2 variants. Assay used: immunoSEQ multiplex PCR; TCRdb lists only in-frame clones, some missing. The sample has about 180,000 clones, around nine tenths seen once. The starting material was peripheral blood, obtained after recovery from COVID-19. Every receptor here comes from a human donor who had recovered from COVID-19.

J is TRBJ1-2 and V is TRBV5-1, with D unresolved. This CDR3 spans 12 amino acids. Germline values: CDR1 SGHRS, CDR2 YFSETQ. Deletions cut 2 bases from V and 4 bases from J, with 6 bases between. CDR3 sequence (DNA): TGCGCCAGCAGCTTCACAGCCTATGGCTACACCTTC. Its protein is CASSFTAYGYTF.

V and J are TRBV3-1 (or the pseudogene TRBV3-2) and TRBJ2-7, with TRBD2 identical over 7 bases. With 1 base clipped from V and 4 bases from J, the junction kept 10 bases outside the gene matches. CDR1 and CDR2 from the germline V gene are LGHDT and YNNKEL (reference sequence). This CDR3 region has 16 residues. This chain's CDR3 is CASSQGPGLERYEQYF. In DNA, the CDR3 is TGTGCCAGCAGCCAAGGCCCAGGACTAGAGCGGTACGAGCAGTACTTC.

The chain couples TRBV4-1 to TRBJ1-1, with 7 bases that match TRBD1. Losses at the gene ends were 4 bases for V and 5 bases for J; bases not matched to a gene: 13. Germline values: CDR1 MGHRA, CDR2 YSYEKL. The CDR3 runs to 16 residues. The CDR3 region has the DNA TGCGCCAGCAGCCTCCTTCTTCGACAGGGCGGGACTGAAGCTTTCTTT. It translates to CASSLLLRQGGTEAFF.

V usage is TRBV7-9 and J usage is TRBJ1-2; D is unresolved. With 6 bases removed from V and 5 bases from J, the gap between germline ends came to 16 bases. Germline-derived CDR1 and CDR2 are SEHNR and FQNEAQ (reference sequence). CDR3 size: 14 residues. DNA of the CDR3: TGTGCCAGCAGTTTCTTGGGTATAGATTATGGCTACACCTTC. Encoded protein: CASSFLGIDYGYTF.

The V gene is TRBV7-9, the J gene TRBJ1-2; D ambiguous. The germline CDR1 and CDR2 sequences are SEHNR and FQNEAQ (reference sequence). The CDR3 is 13 residues long. V was pared by 1 base and J by 6 bases, with 9 bases between. The CDR3: CASSLVQDHGYTF. CDR3 nucleotides: TGTGCCAGCAGCTTAGTCCAGGACCATGGCTACACCTTC.

The chain links TRBV4-1 to TRBJ2-2, with D tentatively TRBD2 (6 bases). V was trimmed by 1 base and J by 3 bases, leaving 15 bases between them. Looked up from germline, CDR1 is MGHRA and CDR2 is YSYEKL. The CDR3 contains 17 residues. The CDR3 nucleotides read TGCGCCAGCAGCCAAGGCCCCAACGGGAGATACACCGGGGAGCTGTTTTTT. Its translation is CASSQGPNGRYTGELFF.

This clone was counted a few times. The chain is built from TRBV7-9 and TRBJ2-5; 7 nucleotides agree with TRBD1. Trimming took 5 bases from V and 3 from J; bases not matched to a gene: 12. The CDR3 runs to 16 residues. Germline V CDR1 and CDR2: SEHNR, FQNEAQ (reference sequence). The CDR3 nucleotides read TGTGCCAGCAGCGCGGACAGGATTGACGTCAAAGAGACCCAGTACTTC. This gives the protein CASSADRIDVKETQYF.

Comment on this clone: Other DNA sequences in this specimen translate into the identical CDR3. This rearrangement joins TRBV3-1 (or the pseudogene TRBV3-2) to TRBJ2-7, with 7 positions matching TRBD1. Germline CDR1 LGHDT, CDR2 YNNKEL (reference sequence). The CDR3 consists of 14 residues. The ends lost 4 bases at V and 2 bases at J; junction bases unmatched: 5. Here the CDR3 reads CASSLRTGTYEQYF. The CDR3 nucleotides read TGTGCCAGCAGCCTCCGGACAGGAACCTACGAGCAGTACTTC.

This chain uses TRBV6-6 with TRBJ1-2; D might be TRBD1 (6 bases). Germline-derived CDR1 and CDR2 are MNHNY and SVGAGI (reference sequence). V lost 6 bases, J lost 4 bases, and 15 bases lay in between. This CDR3 region has 14 residues. CDR3 nucleotide sequence: TGTGCCAGCAGAAACCGGGGGGCCTTCTATGGCTACACCTTC. Protein sequence: CASRNRGAFYGYTF.